This TCR beta chain was identified during a study of regulatory T cells in long-lasting Graves disease. Whole-study context: Less than 3 months of antithyroid drugs had been taken by newly diagnosed Graves' patients.

Time point noted: newly diagnosed GD, antithyroid drugs for less than 3 months. Isolated PBMC RNA provided the starting material for the TCR library. This CDR3 has 15 amino acids. The V end was cut by 2 bases, the J end by 0 bases, with 8 bases between. HTBI primers from iRepertoire and Arm-PCR of CDR3 regions yielded the TCR beta libraries. TCRdb passed the multiplex PCR reads through MiXCR, listing each CDR3 protein once. The sample includes 400,000 to 450,000 distinct CDR3 sequences, more than 13% of them seen just once. This clonotype has a count of ten or more. The same data also contributed to another study, on T cells in Graves' hyperthyroidism and ophthalmopathy.

Sequencing used peripheral blood mononuclear cells (PBMCs), obtained at new diagnosis, from a patient treated with antithyroid drugs. The TCR was taken from a woman aged 30 to 39 with Graves disease. The V and J genes are TRBV12-3 or TRBV12-4 and TRBJ2-1; D call uncertain. CDR3 region: CASSLQVISYNEQFF. The CDR3, as DNA: TGTGCCAGCAGTTTACAGGTCATCTCCTACAATGAGCAGTTCTTC.